This T cell receptor beta chain was captured by sequencing in a study of T-cell reconstitution after alpha-beta-depleted transplantation in children. Study results and limitations: Hyperexpanded clones declined; after one year, newly produced T cells mostly supplied diversity. TCRbeta diversity was high at day 60 in some patients (a result of surviving recipient T cells and thymic progenitors). Roughly two months post-transplant, alpha-beta T cells reportedly originated from several hundred graft clones that had expanded.

Concerning this clonotype: The antigen is undetermined.

For TCRbeta, the library was prepared with unique molecular identifiers. TCRdb re-analysed the PCR reads in MiXCR, keeping a single row per CDR3 protein. Here the sample spans several thousand distinct CDR3 sequences, about 32% being singletons. Trimming stripped 4 bases from V and 8 bases from J, with 5 bases between. CDR1 and CDR2 (germline): MRHNA, SNTAGT. The CDR3 sequence is 11 residues long. The chain has TRBV6-4 and TRBJ1-4, with unresolved D. This receptor was obtained from a boy in the first two years of life who had a stem cell transplant for SCID, so the T cells may come from the graft donor. The sequencing here drew on peripheral blood, taken 60 days after TCRalphabeta/CD19-depleted stem cell transplant. In DNA, the CDR3 is TGTGCCAGCAGTGCCCGAGAAAAACTGTTTTTT. This translates into CASSAREKLFF.